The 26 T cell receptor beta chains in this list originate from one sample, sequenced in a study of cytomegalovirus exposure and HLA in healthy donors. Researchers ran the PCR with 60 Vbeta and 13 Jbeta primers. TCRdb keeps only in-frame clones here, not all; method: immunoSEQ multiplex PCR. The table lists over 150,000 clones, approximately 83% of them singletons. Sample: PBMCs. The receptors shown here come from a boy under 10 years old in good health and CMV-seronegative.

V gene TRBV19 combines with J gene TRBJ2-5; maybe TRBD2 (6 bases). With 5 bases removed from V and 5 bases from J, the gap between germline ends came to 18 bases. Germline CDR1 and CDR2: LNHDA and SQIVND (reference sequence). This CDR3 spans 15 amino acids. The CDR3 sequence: CASSLDGSWRETQYF. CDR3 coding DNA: TGTGCCAGTAGTTTGGACGGGAGTTGGCGGGAGACCCAGTACTTC.

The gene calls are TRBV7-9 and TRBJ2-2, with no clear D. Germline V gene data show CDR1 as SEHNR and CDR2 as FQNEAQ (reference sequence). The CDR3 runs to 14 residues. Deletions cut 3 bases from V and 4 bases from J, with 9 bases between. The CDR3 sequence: CASSFHTGTGELFF. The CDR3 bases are TGTGCCAGCAGCTTCCATACCGGCACCGGGGAGCTGTTTTTT.

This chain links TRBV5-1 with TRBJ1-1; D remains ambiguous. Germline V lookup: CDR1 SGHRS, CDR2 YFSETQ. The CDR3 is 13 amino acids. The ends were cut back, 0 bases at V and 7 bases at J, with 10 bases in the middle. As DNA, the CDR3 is TGCGCCAGCAGCTTGGATTTACTGCGTGAAGCTTTCTTT. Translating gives CASSLDLLREAFF. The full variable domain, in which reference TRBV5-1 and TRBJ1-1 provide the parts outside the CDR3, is KAGVTQTPRYLIKTRGQQVTLSCSPISGHRSVSWYQQTPGQGLQFLFEYFSETQRNKGNFPGRFSGRQFSNSRSEMNVSTLELGDSALYLCASSLDLLREAFFGQGTRLTVV.

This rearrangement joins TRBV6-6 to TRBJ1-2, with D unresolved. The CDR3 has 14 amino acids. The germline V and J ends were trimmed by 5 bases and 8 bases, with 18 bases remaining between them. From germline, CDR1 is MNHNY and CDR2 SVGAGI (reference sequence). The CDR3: CASSPKYLTVGYTF. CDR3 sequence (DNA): TGTGCCAGCAGTCCCAAGTACCTCACAGTCGGCTACACCTTC.

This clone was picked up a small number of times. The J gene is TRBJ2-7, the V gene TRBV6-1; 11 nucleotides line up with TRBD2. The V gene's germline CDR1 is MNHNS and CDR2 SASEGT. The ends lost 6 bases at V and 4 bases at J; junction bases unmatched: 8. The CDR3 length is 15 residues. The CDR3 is CASSQGTSGGYEQYV. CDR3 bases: TGTGCCAGCAGCCAAGGGACTAGCGGTGGTTACGAGCAGTACGTC.

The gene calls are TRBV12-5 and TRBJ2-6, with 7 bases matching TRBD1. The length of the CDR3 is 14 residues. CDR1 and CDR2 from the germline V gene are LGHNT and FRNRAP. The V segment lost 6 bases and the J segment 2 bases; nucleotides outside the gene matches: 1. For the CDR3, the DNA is TGTGCTAGTGGGCAGGGGGCTGGGGCCAACGTCCTGACTTTC. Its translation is CASGQGAGANVLTF.

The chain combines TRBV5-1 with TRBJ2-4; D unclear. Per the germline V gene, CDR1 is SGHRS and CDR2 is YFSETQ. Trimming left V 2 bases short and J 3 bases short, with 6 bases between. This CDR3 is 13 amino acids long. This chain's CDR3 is CASSLEVKNIQYF. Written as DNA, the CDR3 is TGCGCCAGCAGCTTAGAGGTCAAAAACATTCAGTACTTC.

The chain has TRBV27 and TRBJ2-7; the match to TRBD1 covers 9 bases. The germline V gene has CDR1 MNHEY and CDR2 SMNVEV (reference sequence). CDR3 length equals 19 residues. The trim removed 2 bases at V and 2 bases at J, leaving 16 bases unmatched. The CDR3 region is CASSLTSWTGVGKTYEQYF. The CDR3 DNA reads TGTGCCAGCAGTTTAACCTCCTGGACAGGGGTAGGAAAAACCTACGAGCAGTACTTC.

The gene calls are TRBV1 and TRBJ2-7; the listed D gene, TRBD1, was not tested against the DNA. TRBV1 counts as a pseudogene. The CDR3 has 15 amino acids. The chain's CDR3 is CTSRLRGPRVYEQYV. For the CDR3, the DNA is TGCACCAGCAGGCTCAGGGGACCCCGGGTCTACGAGCAGTACGTC.

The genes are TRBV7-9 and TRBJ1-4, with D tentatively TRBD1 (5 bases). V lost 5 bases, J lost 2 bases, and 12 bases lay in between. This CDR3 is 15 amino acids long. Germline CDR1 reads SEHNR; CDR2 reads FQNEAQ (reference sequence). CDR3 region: CASSQVGGTNEKLFF. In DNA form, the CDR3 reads TGTGCCAGCAGCCAGGTGGGGGGGACTAATGAAAAACTGTTTTTT.

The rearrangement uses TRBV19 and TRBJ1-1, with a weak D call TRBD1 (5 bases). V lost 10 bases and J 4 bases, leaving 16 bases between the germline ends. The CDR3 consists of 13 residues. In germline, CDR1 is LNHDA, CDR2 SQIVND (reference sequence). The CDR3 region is CATPRGSTTEAFF. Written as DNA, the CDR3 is TGTGCCACCCCGCGGGGCAGCACCACTGAAGCTTTCTTT.

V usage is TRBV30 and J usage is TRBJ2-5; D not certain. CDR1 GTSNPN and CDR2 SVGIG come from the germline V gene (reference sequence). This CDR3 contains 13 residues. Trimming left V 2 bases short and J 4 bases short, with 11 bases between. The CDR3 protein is CAWSPLSPETQYF. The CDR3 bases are TGTGCCTGGAGTCCCCTCTCCCCAGAGACCCAGTACTTC. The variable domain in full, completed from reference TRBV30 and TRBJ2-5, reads SQTIHQWPATLVQPVGSPLSLECTVEGTSNPNLYWYRQAAGRGLQLLFYSVGIGQISSEVPQNLSASRPQDRQFILSSKKLLLSDSGFYLCAWSPLSPETQYFGPGTRLLVL.

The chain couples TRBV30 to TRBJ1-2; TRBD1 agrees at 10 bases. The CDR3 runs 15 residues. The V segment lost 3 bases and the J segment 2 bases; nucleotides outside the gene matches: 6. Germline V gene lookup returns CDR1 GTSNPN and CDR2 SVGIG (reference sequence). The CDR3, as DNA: TGTGCCTGGAGGGGGGGACAGGGGATGAACTATGGCTACACCTTC. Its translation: CAWRGGQGMNYGYTF.

The CDR3 protein is CASRPRAGFEQYF. CDR3 bases: TGTGCCAGCAGACCTAGGGCGGGCTTCGAGCAGTACTTC. The chain recombines TRBV7-9 with TRBJ2-7, with a possible D match to TRBD2 (5 bases). Germline V gene sequence: CDR1 SEHNR, CDR2 FQNEAQ (reference sequence). V gave up 6 bases and J gave up 6 bases, with 15 bases separating them. This CDR3 has 13 amino acids.

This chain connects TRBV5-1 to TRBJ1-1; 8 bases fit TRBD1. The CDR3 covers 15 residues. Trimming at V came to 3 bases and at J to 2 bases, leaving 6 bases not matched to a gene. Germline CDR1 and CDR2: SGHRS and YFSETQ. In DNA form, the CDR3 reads TGCGCCAGCAGCTGGACCACAGGGGGTAACACTGAAGCTTTCTTT. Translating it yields CASSWTTGGNTEAFF.

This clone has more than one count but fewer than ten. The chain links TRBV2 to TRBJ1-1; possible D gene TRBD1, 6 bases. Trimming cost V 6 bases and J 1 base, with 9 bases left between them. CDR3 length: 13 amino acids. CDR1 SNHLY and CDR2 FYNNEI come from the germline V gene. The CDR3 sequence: CASSEDRNTEAFF. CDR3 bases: TGTGCCAGCAGCGAGGACAGGAACACTGAAGCTTTCTTT.

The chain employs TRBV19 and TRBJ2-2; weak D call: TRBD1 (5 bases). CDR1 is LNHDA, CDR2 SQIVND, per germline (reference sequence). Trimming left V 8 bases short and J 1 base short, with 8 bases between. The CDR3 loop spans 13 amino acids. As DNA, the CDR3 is TGTGCCAGTTCTACAGGGAACACCGGGGAGCTGTTTTTT. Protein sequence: CASSTGNTGELFF. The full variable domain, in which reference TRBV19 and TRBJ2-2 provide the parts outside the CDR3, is DGGITQSPKYLFRKEGQNVTLSCEQNLNHDAMYWYRQDPGQGLRLIYYSQIVNDFQKGDIAEGYSVSREKKESFPLTVTSAQKNPTAFYLCASSTGNTGELFFGEGSRLTVL.

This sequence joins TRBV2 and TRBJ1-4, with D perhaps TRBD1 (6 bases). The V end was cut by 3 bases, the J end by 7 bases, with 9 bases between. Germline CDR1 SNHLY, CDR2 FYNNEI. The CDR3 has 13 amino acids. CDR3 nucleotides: TGTGCCAGCAGTGACAGGGGTGGTGAAAAACTGTTTTTT. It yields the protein CASSDRGGEKLFF.

The CDR3 coding sequence is TGTGCCAGCTCACTGGGACAGGGAGGCGGCACCTTC. This gives the protein CASSLGQGGGTF. The chain joins TRBV18 to TRBJ1-2; the match to TRBD1 covers 9 bases. Germline V gene sequence: CDR1 KGHSH, CDR2 LQKENI. The CDR3 runs 12 residues. The junction had 7 bases not matched to a gene; V was cut back by 4 bases and J by 13 bases.

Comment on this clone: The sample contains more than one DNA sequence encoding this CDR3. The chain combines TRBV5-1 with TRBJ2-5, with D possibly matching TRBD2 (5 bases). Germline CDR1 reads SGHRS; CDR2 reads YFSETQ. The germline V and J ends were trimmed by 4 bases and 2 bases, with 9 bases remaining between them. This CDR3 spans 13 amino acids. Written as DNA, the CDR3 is TGCGCCAGCAGCGGAGGACTTCAAGAGACCCAGTACTTC. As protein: CASSGGLQETQYF.

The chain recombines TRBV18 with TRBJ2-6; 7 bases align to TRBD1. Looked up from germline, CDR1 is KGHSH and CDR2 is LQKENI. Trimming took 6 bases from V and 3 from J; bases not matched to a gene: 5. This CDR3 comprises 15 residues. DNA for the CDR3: TGTGCCAGCTCGACAGGGATCAGTGGGGCCAACGTCCTGACTTTC. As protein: CASSTGISGANVLTF.

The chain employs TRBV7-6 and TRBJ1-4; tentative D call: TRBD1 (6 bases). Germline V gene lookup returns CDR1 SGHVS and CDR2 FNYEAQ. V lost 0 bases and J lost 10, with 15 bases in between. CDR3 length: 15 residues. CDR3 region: CASSLATAGEGKLFF. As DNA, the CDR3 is TGTGCCAGCAGCTTAGCGACTGCAGGGGAAGGAAAACTGTTTTTT.

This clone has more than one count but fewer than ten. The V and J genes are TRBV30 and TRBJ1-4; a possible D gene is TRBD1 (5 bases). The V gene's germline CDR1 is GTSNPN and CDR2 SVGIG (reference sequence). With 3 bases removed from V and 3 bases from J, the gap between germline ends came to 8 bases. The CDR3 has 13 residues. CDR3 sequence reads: CAWRTGSNEKLFF. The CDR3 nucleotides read TGTGCCTGGAGAACAGGATCTAATGAAAAACTGTTTTTT.

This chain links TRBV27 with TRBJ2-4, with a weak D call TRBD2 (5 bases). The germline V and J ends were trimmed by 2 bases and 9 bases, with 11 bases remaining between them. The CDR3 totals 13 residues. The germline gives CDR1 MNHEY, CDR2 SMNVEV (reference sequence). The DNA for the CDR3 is TGTGCCAGCAGTTTACACACTAGGGCCATTCAGTACTTC. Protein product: CASSLHTRAIQYF.

In nucleotides, the CDR3 is TGTGCCATCAGTGGACAGGGGAACACTGAAGCTTTCTTT. It specifies CAISGQGNTEAFF. V gene TRBV10-3 combines with J gene TRBJ1-1, with 7 positions matching TRBD1. The CDR3 consists of 13 residues. Germline CDR1 ENHRY, CDR2 SYGVKD. Trimming took 4 bases from V and 1 from J; bases not matched to a gene: 0.

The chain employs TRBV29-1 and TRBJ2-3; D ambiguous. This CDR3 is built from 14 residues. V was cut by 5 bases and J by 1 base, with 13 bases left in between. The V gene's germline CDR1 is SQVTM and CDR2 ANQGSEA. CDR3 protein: CSVRPSGRTDTQYF. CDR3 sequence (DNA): TGCAGCGTTCGCCCGAGTGGGCGCACAGATACGCAGTATTTT.